This T cell receptor beta chain was obtained from a study of blood T cell repertoires in COVID-19. Background on the study: Nucleic acid was either cDNA or gDNA, and it came from T cells, B-cell-depleted T cells, or PBMCs.

Under the authors' procedure: Counts of nucleated cells, estimated from reference gene primer amplification, were obtained. This table comes from immunoSEQ multiplex PCR, and its TCRdb copy is limited to in-frame clones, with some not included. V, J and clone size were drawn from that table, and D and trimming were deduced from the DNA. The sample shows some 350,000 clones, roughly nine tenths of them seen only once. Per germline, CDR1 MNHEY and CDR2 SVGAGI. V lost 8 bases and J 4 bases, leaving 11 bases between the germline ends. CDR3 length equals 12 residues. This clone was recorded a few times. The source of this sequence is a man aged 18 to 30 who had recovered from COVID-19. The sequenced sample consisted of PBMCs or T cells enriched from blood (not recorded which). The gene calls are TRBV6-5 and TRBJ1-1, with D perhaps matching TRBD1 (5 bases). CDR3 loop: CASGRGATEAFF. CDR3 sequence (DNA): TGTGCCAGCGGGAGGGGTGCCACTGAAGCTTTCTTT.